Sequencing of this T cell receptor beta chain was carried out in a study of cytomegalovirus exposure and HLA in healthy donors. General study points: The likely explanation for a cluster of highly shared sequence variants was sequencing artifact. Productive rates of about 90% or about 30% were seen for most TCR beta V segments in an earlier analysis. Association of a missense DCLRE1C variant with TCR beta V- and J-gene trimming was reported in a later analysis.

Researchers ran the PCR with 60 Vbeta and 13 Jbeta primers. The data were produced by immunoSEQ multiplex PCR, yet TCRdb's version contains in-frame clones alone and is incomplete. Its table lists some 84,000 clones. Trimming left V 2 bases short and J 2 bases short, with 11 bases between. The CDR3 has 15 amino acids. Germline CDR1 and CDR2: SGDLS and YYNGEE. About this clone: Its matching antigen is unknown.

This TCR derives from a man aged 50-59 years in good health and CMV-seronegative. The source material was PBMCs. This chain connects TRBV9 to TRBJ1-3; TRBD1 is a possible D gene (6 bases). Written as DNA, the CDR3 is TGTGCCAGCAGCGTCTTGACAGGTACTGGAAACACCATATATTTT. Its translation: CASSVLTGTGNTIYF.